The 2 T cell receptor beta chains given below trace back to one sample, sequenced in a study of beta chain features in type 1 diabetes. Study observations and caveats: Type 1 diabetes patients had moderately but significantly shorter TCRB CDR3s in all four CD4+ subsets.

For these TCRs, the target antigens are not known. The entirety of the isolated RNA underwent reverse transcription, so expressed TCRB transcripts were sequenced. The table came from immunoSEQ multiplex PCR; TCRdb's copy has only in-frame clones and leaves some out. Here the sample spans about 160,000 clones, about 7.8% being singletons. Source material: central memory CD4+ T cells from blood. All receptors come from a woman aged 40 to 49 with type 1 diabetes.

In this sample, this clone turned up a few times. This sequence joins TRBV7-8 and TRBJ1-2; perhaps TRBD1 as D (5 bases). V lost 5 bases, J lost 8 bases, and 12 bases lay in between. Germline V gene lookup returns CDR1 SGHVS and CDR2 FQNEAQ. The CDR3 is 12 residues long. The CDR3, as DNA: TGTGCCAGCAGCCCGTTTGGGGGGGGCTACACCTTC. Translating gives CASSPFGGGYTF.

The genes are TRBV14 and TRBJ1-2; possible D gene TRBD1, 5 bases. CDR1 SGHDN and CDR2 FVKESK come from the germline V gene. Trimming took 2 bases from V and 4 from J, leaving 5 bases between them. The CDR3 is 12 residues long. The CDR3 protein is CASSQRGYGYTF. CDR3 bases: TGTGCCAGCAGCCAAAGGGGCTATGGCTACACCTTC.